This T cell receptor beta chain was sequenced in a study of early T cells in non-severe SARS-CoV-2 infection. Study details: Sequenced bulk RNA came from whole blood that was unsorted, and chains were unpaired.

This clonotype was seen many times. CDR1 is MNHEY, CDR2 SVGEGT, per germline. The CDR3 covers 12 residues. J lost 10 bases, V lost 5 bases, and 8 bases had no gene match. TCRdb re-analysed the 5' RACE reads in MiXCR, keeping a single row per CDR3 protein. The data show tens of thousands of distinct CDR3 sequences, with about 15% seen just once and around 5.4% held by the top ten. The receptor's source is an adult who was a healthcare worker with PCR-confirmed SARS-CoV-2 infection or an uninfected control (not recorded which). V usage is TRBV6-2 or TRBV6-3 and J usage is TRBJ2-7; 7 positions match TRBD1. Sequenced input: whole blood. The CDR3 nucleotides are TGTGCCAGCAGTCAGAGGGACAGCTTTCAGTACTTC. It codes for CASSQRDSFQYF.